Here is one TCR beta chain with its context. Its antigen is unidentified. Assay: immunoSEQ multiplex PCR; the TCRdb copy retains only in-frame clones and omits some. This repertoire shows tens of thousands of clones, 60% to 85% found once; its top ten account for 4.9%. This sample's time point: week 47, end of study. Vaccination used 300 ug of mutant IDH1 20-mer peptide per dose, with topical imiquimod. Each of the donors came in with new WHO grade 3 or 4 astrocytomas that were IDH1-mutant and ATRX-lost. The data were taken from a study of a mutant IDH1 vaccine in newly diagnosed glioma. About the study: Vaccination followed radiotherapy alone by 4-6 weeks, or accompanied temozolomide cycles. Sex distribution of treated patients was roughly 62% male and about 40% female; mean age was around 40 years.

Looked up from germline, CDR1 is LNHDA and CDR2 is SQIVND (reference sequence). The CDR3 contains 19 residues. Trimming cost V 6 bases and J 5 bases; bases outside gene matches: 21. Study results and caveats: Seemingly, pseudoprogression had no relation to changes in the top peripheral T cell clonotypes.

The receptor comes from a woman aged 40 to 55 with glioma. Some clones in this sample may be carry-over from other donors' samples. The chain joins TRBV19 to TRBJ1-2, with 10 bases aligning to TRBD1. This specimen was PBMCs, taken from a glioma patient whose treatment included an IDH1 peptide vaccine. CDR3: CASRPMRPRDRGGRYGYTF. CDR3 DNA: TGTGCCAGTAGACCCATGCGCCCCCGGGACAGGGGTGGGAGATATGGCTACACCTTC.